One and the same sample provided the 7 T cell receptor beta chains below, sequenced in a study of cytomegalovirus exposure and HLA in healthy donors. PCR was performed using 60 Vbeta and 13 Jbeta primers. The repertoire was sequenced with immunoSEQ multiplex PCR; TCRdb's copy has only in-frame clones and lacks some. The sample records about 96,000 clones, more than 60% being singletons. The sequenced sample consisted of PBMCs. The receptors derive from a young man in good health and CMV-seronegative.

This chain uses TRBV27 with TRBJ2-3; D is undetermined. The ends were cut back, 0 bases at V and 0 bases at J, with 4 bases in the middle. Germline-derived CDR1 and CDR2 are MNHEY and SMNVEV (reference sequence). CDR3 length: 14 residues. This CDR3 reads CASSLSESTDTQYF. The CDR3 DNA follows: TGTGCCAGCAGTTTATCTGAGAGCACAGATACGCAGTATTTT.

V usage is TRBV2 and J usage is TRBJ2-5; maybe TRBD2 (6 bases). The germline CDR1 and CDR2 sequences are SNHLY and FYNNEI. The ends were cut back, 3 bases at V and 2 bases at J, with 7 bases in the middle. This CDR3 contains 13 residues. The CDR3 region is CASSDGTQETQYF. CDR3 in DNA: TGTGCCAGCAGTGACGGGACTCAAGAGACCCAGTACTTC.

The V and J genes are TRBV5-1 and TRBJ2-1, with 8 bases identical to TRBD2. Germline trimming cut 4 bases from V and 12 bases from J; bases unmatched to any gene: 27. CDR1 is SGHRS and CDR2 is YFSETQ in the germline V gene. The CDR3 is made up of 19 amino acids. For the CDR3, the DNA is TGCGCCAGCAGCCGAGTTCCCCCCGGGGGGGCCCGGAACCCAGCCCGGCAGTTCTTC. It codes for CASSRVPPGGARNPARQFF.

V gene TRBV10-2 combines with J gene TRBJ2-7, with D perhaps matching TRBD2 (5 bases). The CDR3 spans 13 residues. The germline CDR1 and CDR2 sequences are WSHSY and SAAADI. Trimming pared 3 bases from V and 0 bases from J, leaving 6 bases between. CDR3 in amino acids: CASSDRGSYEQYF. The DNA for the CDR3 is TGCGCCAGCAGTGATCGGGGCTCCTACGAGCAGTACTTC.

The V and J genes are TRBV11-2 and TRBJ1-5; 11 bases match TRBD1. Germline lookup yields CDR1 SGHAT and CDR2 FQNNGV. This CDR3 region has 15 residues. Losses at the gene ends were 5 bases for V and 6 bases for J; bases not matched to a gene: 6. The CDR3 coding sequence is TGTGCCAGCAGCCCCGAGGGGACAGGGGGTCAGCCCCAGCATTTT. Its translation: CASSPEGTGGQPQHF.

J is TRBJ2-1 and V is TRBV25-1, with TRBD2 identical over 9 bases. Germline loops: CDR1 MGHDK, CDR2 SYGVNS. V shed 1 base and J 6 bases; nucleotides not matched to a gene: 7. CDR3 length equals 16 residues. The CDR3 bases are TGTGCCAGCAGTGAATGGTTCGCGGGGGGGCGCAATGAGCAGTTCTTC. As protein: CASSEWFAGGRNEQFF. The whole variable domain, filled in from reference TRBV25-1 and TRBJ2-1, reads EADIYQTPRYLVIGTGKKITLECSQTMGHDKMYWYQQDPGMELHLIHYSYGVNSTEKGDLSSESTVSRIRTEHFPLTLESARPSHTSQYLCASSEWFAGGRNEQFFGPGTRLTVL.

This sequence joins TRBV12-5 and TRBJ2-1; D possibly corresponds to TRBD1 (5 bases). The CDR3 is made up of 14 amino acids. V lost 3 bases, J lost 6 bases, and 12 bases lay in between. The germline CDR1 and CDR2 sequences are LGHNT and FRNRAP. CDR3 in DNA: TGTGCTAGTGGTTTAGTGCAGGGTGCCAATGAGCAGTTCTTC. Residues: CASGLVQGANEQFF.